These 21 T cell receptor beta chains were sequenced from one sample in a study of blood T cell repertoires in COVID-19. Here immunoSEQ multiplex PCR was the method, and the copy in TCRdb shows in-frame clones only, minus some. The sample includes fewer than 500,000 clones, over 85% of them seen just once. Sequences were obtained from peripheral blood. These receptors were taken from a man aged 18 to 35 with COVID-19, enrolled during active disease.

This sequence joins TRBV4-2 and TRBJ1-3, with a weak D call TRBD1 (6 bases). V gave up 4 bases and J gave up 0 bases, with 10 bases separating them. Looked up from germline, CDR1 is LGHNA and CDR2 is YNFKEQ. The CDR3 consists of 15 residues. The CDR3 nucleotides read TGTGCCAGCAGCCCCGGACAGAGCTCTGGAAACACCATATATTTT. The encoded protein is CASSPGQSSGNTIYF.

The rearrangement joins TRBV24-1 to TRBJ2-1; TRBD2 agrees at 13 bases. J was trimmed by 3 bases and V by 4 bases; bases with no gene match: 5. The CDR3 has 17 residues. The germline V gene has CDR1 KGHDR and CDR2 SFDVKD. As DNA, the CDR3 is TGTGCCACCAGTGACGGACTAGCGGGAGCTAGCTACAATGAGCAGTTCTTC. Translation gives CATSDGLAGASYNEQFF.

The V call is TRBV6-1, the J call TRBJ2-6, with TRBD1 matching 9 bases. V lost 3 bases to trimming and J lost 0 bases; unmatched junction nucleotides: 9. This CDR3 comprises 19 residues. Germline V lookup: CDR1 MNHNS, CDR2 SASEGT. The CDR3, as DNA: TGTGCCAGCAGTGATGACAGGGGGAGACTCCCCTCTGGGGCCAACGTCCTGACTTTC. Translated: CASSDDRGRLPSGANVLTF.

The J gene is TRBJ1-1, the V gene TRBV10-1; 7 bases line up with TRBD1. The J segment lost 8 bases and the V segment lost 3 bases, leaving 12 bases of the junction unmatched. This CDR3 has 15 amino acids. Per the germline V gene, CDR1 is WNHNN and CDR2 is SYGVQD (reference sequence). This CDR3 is CASSEVGTAVEEAFF. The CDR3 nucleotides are TGCGCCAGCAGTGAAGTCGGGACAGCTGTAGAAGAAGCTTTCTTT.

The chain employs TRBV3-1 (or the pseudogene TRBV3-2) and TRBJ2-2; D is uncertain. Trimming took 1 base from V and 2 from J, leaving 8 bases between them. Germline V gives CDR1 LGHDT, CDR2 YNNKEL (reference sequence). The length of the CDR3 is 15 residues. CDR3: CASSQVPRNTGELFF. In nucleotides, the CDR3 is TGTGCCAGCAGCCAAGTTCCGAGAAACACCGGGGAGCTGTTTTTT.

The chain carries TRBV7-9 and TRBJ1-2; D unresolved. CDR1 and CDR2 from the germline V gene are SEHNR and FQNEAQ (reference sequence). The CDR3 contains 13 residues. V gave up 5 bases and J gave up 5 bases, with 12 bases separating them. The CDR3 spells CASSPVGLYGYTF. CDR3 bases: TGTGCCAGCAGCCCGGTGGGCCTTTATGGCTACACCTTC.

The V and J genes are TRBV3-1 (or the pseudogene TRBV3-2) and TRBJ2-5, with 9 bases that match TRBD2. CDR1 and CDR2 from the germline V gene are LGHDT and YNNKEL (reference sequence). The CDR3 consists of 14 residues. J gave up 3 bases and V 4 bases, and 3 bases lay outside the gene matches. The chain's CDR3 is CASSPPSGEETQYF. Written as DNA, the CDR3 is TGTGCCAGCAGCCCCCCTAGCGGGGAAGAGACCCAGTACTTC.

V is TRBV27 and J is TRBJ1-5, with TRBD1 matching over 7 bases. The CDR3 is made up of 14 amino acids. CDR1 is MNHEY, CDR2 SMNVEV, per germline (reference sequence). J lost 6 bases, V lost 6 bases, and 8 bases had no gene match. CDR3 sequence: CASSRRQGSQPQHF. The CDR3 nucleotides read TGTGCCAGCAGCCGACGACAGGGCTCTCAGCCCCAGCATTTT.

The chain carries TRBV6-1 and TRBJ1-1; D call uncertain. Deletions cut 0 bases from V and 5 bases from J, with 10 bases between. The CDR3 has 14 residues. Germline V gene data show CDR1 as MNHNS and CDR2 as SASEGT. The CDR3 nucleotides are TGTGCCAGCAGTGAAGCCGGAGTCCCTACTGAAGCTTTCTTT. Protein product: CASSEAGVPTEAFF.

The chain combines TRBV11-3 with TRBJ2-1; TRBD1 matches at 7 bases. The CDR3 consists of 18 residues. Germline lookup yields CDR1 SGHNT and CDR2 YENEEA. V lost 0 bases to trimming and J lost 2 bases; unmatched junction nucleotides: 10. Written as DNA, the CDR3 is TGTGCCAGCAGCTTAGATCTTATACAGGGGTCCCCCTACAATGAGCAGTTCTTC. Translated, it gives CASSLDLIQGSPYNEQFF.

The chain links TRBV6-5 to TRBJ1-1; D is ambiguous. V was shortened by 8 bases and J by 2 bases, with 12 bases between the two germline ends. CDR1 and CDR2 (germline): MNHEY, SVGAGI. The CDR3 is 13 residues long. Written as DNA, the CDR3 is TGTGCCAGCGGGTTAGGGAGTAACACTGAAGCTTTCTTT. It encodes CASGLGSNTEAFF.

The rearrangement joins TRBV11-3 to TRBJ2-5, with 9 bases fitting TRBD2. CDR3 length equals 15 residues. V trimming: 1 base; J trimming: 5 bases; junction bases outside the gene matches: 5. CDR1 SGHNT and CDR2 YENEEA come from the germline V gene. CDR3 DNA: TGTGCCAGCAGCTTAGCGGCGGGAGGGCCGGAGACCCAGTACTTC. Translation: CASSLAAGGPETQYF.

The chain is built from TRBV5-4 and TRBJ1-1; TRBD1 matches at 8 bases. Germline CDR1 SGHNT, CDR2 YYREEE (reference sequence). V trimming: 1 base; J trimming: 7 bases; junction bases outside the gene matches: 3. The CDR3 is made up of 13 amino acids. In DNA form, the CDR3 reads TGTGCCAGCAGCTTGCCCGACAGGGGTGAAGCTTTCTTT. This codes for CASSLPDRGEAFF.

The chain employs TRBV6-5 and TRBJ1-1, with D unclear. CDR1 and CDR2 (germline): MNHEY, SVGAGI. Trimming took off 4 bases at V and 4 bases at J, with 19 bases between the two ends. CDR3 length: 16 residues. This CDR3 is CASSSPAGDVGTEAFF. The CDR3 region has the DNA TGTGCCAGCAGTTCCCCGGCCGGAGACGTAGGCACTGAAGCTTTCTTT.

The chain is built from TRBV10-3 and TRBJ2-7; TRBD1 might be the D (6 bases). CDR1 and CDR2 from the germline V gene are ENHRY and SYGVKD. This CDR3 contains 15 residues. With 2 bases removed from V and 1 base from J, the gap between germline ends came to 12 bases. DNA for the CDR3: TGTGCCATCAGTGAGCAAGGACAGAGTTCCTACGAGCAGTACTTC. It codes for CAISEQGQSSYEQYF.

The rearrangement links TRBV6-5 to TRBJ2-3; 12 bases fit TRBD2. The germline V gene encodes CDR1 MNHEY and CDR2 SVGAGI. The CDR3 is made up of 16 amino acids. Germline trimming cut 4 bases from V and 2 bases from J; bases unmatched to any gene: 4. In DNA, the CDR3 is TGTGCCAGCAGTTTGGCTAGCGGGAGGGCCACAGATACGCAGTATTTT. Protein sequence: CASSLASGRATDTQYF.

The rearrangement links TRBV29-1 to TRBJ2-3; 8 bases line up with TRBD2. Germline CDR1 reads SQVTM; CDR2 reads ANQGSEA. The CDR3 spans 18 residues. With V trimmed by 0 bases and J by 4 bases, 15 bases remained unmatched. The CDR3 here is CSVEDSREAPFVADTQYF. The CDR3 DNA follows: TGCAGCGTTGAAGATTCGCGGGAGGCGCCGTTTGTGGCAGATACGCAGTATTTT.

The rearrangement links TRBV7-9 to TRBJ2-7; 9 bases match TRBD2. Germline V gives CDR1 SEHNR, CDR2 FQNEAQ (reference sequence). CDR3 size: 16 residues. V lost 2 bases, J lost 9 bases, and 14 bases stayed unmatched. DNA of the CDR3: TGTGCCAGCAGCTTAAGCCTAGCGGGGACGGCTTGGGCGCAGTACTTC. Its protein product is CASSLSLAGTAWAQYF. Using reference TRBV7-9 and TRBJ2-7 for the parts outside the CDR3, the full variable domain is DTGVSQNPRHKITKRGQNVTFRCDPISEHNRLYWYRQTLGQGPEFLTYFQNEAQLEKSRLLSDRFSAERPKGSFSTLEIQRTEQGDSAMYLCASSLSLAGTAWAQYFGPGTRLTVT.

The CDR3 coding sequence is TGTGCCAGCAGCTGGGAACAGGCAGCTTTGACCGGGGAGCTGTTTTTT. Translating gives CASSWEQAALTGELFF. This chain uses TRBV5-6 with TRBJ2-2, with D maybe TRBD1 (5 bases). The germline V gene encodes CDR1 SGHDT and CDR2 YYEEEE. CDR3 size: 16 residues. Deletions cut 3 bases from V and 5 bases from J, with 17 bases between.

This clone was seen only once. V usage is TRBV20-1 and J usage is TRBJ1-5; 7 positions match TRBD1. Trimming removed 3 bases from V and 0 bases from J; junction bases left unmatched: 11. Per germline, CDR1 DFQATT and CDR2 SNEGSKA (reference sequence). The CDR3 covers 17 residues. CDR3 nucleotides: TGCAGTGCTAGTCGAGACAGGGTCCCCTATAGCAATCAGCCCCAGCATTTT. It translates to CSASRDRVPYSNQPQHF.

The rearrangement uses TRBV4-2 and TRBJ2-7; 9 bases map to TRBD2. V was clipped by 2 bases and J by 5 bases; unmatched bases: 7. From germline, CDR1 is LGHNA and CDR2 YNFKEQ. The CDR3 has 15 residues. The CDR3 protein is CASSQTSGRFHEQYF. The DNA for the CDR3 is TGTGCCAGCAGCCAAACCAGCGGGAGGTTTCACGAGCAGTACTTC.